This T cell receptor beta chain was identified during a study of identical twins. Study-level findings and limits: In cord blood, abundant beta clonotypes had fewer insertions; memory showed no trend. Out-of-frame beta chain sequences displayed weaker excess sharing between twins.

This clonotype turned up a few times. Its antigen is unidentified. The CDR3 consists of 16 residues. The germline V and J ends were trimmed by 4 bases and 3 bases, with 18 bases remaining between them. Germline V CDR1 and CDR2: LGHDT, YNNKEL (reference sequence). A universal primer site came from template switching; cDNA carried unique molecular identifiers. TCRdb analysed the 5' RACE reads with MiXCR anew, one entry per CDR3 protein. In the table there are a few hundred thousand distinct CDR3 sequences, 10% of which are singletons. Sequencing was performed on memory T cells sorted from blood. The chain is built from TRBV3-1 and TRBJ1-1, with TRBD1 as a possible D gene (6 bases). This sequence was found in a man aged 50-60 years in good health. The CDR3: CASSPRRGGAHTEAFF. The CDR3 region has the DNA TGTGCCAGCAGCCCACGGAGAGGGGGAGCGCACACTGAAGCTTTCTTT.